This T cell receptor beta chain was recorded in a study of blood T cells in healthy people across ages. This clonotype has just a few counts. The target antigen is unknown. The second PCR ran roughly 6 to 11 cycles with a sample-barcoded 5' primer and J-beta primers. TCRdb reprocessed the 5' RACE reads with MiXCR, giving one entry per CDR3 protein. This sample yields about 1,600,000 distinct CDR3 sequences, of which roughly 45% are seen a single time; 7% to 9.5% belongs to the top ten. This CDR3 spans 12 amino acids. CDR1 and CDR2 from the germline V gene are DFQATT and SNEGSKA (reference sequence). Trimming cost V 5 bases and J 5 bases, with 12 bases left between them. Study-level findings and limits: Leaving the PBMCs unsorted stopped any conclusive comparison of naive versus antigen-experienced cells. Diversity estimates drawn from one million T cells were deemed underestimates.

Total RNA was isolated from each sample in quantities of at least 6 micrograms. Sequencing was carried out using blood. The V gene is TRBV20-1, the J gene TRBJ1-1; tentatively, D is TRBD1 (5 bases). The sequence was obtained from a woman in her late teens or twenties in good health. CDR3 residues: CSAPQGGTEAFF. The CDR3 DNA sequence: TGCAGTGCTCCTCAGGGAGGGACTGAAGCTTTCTTT.